These 6 T cell receptor beta chains originate from one sample sequenced in a study of T cell responses to AZD1222 COVID-19 vaccine. TCRdb keeps only in-frame clones here, not all; method: immunoSEQ multiplex PCR. The sample consists of about 64,000 clones, approximately 90% of them appearing once. The sample in question was peripheral blood, obtained 28 days after the second dose of the MenACWY control vaccine. The receptors were gathered from an adult who received the MenACWY meningococcal vaccine as a control.

The rearrangement uses TRBV7-9 and TRBJ2-5; 12 nucleotides match TRBD1. The CDR3 totals 15 residues. The trim removed 3 bases at V and 4 bases at J, leaving 3 bases unmatched. Germline V gives CDR1 SEHNR, CDR2 FQNEAQ (reference sequence). The DNA of the CDR3 is TGTGCCAGCAGCTTCGGGACAGGGGGCTTAGAGACCCAGTACTTC. Protein product: CASSFGTGGLETQYF.

This chain uses TRBV7-9 with TRBJ2-6, with D possibly being TRBD2 (5 bases). Germline CDR1 is SEHNR and CDR2 is FQNEAQ (reference sequence). The CDR3 contains 16 residues. V lost 5 bases, J lost 0 bases, and 11 bases lay in between. In DNA, the CDR3 is TGTGCCAGCAGCGACTCCCGGGACTCTGGGGCCAACGTCCTGACTTTC. It is translated as CASSDSRDSGANVLTF.

The V call is TRBV5-1, the J call TRBJ2-7; D gene uncertain. This CDR3 has 14 amino acids. The germline V gene has CDR1 SGHRS and CDR2 YFSETQ. The ends were cut back, 8 bases at V and 0 bases at J, with 15 bases in the middle. The CDR3 is CASGRDTDSYEQYF. CDR3 bases: TGCGCCAGTGGCCGAGACACCGACTCCTACGAGCAGTACTTC.

The chain couples TRBV9 to TRBJ2-7; 8 nucleotides match TRBD1. Germline assignment: CDR1 SGDLS and CDR2 YYNGEE. There are 15 residues in the CDR3. With 4 bases clipped from V and 3 bases from J, the junction kept 9 bases outside the gene matches. The CDR3 DNA reads TGTGCCAGCAGCCTCTCGGGACAGGACTACTACGAGCAGTACTTC. Its translation: CASSLSGQDYYEQYF. The variable domain in full, completed from reference TRBV9 and TRBJ2-7, reads DSGVTQTPKHLITATGQRVTLRCSPRSGDLSVYWYQQSLDQGLQFLIQYYNGEERAKGNILERFSAQQFPDLHSELNLSSLELGDSALYFCASSLSGQDYYEQYFGPGTRLTVT.

This chain connects TRBV29-1 to TRBJ1-1, with D unresolved. Trimming pared 7 bases from V and 1 base from J, leaving 16 bases between. The CDR3 sequence is 14 residues long. Germline V gene lookup returns CDR1 SQVTM and CDR2 ANQGSEA. The CDR3 coding sequence is TGCAGCGCCAGAACGGGGTTAGGGAACACTGAAGCTTTCTTT. Residues: CSARTGLGNTEAFF.

The chain joins TRBV29-1 to TRBJ1-4; 9 bases are shared with TRBD1. Germline CDR1 SQVTM, CDR2 ANQGSEA. The trim removed 7 bases at V and 7 bases at J, leaving 7 bases unmatched. This CDR3 is built from 13 residues. The CDR3 DNA reads TGCAGCGGGACAGGGGCCGGGGGTGAAAAACTGTTTTTT. Translation: CSGTGAGGEKLFF.